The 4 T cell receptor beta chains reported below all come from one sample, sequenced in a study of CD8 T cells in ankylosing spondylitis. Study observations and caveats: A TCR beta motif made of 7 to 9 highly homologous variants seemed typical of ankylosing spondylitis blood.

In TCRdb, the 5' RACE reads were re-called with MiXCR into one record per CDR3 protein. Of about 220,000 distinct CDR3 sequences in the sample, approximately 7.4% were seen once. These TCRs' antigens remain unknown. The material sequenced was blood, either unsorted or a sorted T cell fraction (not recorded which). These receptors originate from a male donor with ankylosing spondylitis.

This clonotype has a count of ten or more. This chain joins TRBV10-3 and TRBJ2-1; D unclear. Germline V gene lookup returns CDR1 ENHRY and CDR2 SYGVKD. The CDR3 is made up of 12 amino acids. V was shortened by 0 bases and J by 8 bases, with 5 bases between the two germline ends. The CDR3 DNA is TGTGCCATCAGTGAGTCCCCGGATGAGCAGTTCTTC. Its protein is CAISESPDEQFF.

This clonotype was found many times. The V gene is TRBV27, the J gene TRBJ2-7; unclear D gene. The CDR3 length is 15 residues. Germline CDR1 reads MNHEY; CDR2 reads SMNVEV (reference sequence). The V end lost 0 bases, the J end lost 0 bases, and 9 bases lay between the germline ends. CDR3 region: CASSLSAASSYEQYF. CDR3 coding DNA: TGTGCCAGCAGTTTATCGGCAGCGAGCTCCTACGAGCAGTACTTC.

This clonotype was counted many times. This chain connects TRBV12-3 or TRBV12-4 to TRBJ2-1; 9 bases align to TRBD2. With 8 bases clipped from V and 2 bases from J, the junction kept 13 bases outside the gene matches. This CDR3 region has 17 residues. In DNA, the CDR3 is TGTGCCAGCGTACCTAGCGGGATAGGCCCCCCCTACAATGAGCAGTTCTTC. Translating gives CASVPSGIGPPYNEQFF.

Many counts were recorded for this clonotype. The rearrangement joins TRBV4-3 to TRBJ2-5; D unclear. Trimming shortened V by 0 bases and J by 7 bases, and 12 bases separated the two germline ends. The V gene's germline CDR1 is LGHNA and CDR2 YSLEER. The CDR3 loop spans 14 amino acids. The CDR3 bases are TGCGCCAGCAGCCAAGATCCTACTTGGGGGACCCAGTACTTC. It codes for CASSQDPTWGTQYF.